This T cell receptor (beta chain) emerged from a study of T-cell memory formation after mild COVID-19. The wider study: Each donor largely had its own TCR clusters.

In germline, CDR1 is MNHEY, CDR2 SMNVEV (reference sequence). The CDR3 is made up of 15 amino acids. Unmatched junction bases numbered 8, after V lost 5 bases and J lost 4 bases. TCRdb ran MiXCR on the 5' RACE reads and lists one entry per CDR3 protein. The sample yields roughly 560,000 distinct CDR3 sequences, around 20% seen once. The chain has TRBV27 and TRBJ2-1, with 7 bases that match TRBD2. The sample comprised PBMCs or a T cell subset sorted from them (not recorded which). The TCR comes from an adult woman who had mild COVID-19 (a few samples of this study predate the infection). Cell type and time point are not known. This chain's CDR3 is CASSISSGVYNEQFF. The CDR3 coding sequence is TGTGCCAGCAGTATCTCTAGCGGAGTATACAATGAGCAGTTCTTC.